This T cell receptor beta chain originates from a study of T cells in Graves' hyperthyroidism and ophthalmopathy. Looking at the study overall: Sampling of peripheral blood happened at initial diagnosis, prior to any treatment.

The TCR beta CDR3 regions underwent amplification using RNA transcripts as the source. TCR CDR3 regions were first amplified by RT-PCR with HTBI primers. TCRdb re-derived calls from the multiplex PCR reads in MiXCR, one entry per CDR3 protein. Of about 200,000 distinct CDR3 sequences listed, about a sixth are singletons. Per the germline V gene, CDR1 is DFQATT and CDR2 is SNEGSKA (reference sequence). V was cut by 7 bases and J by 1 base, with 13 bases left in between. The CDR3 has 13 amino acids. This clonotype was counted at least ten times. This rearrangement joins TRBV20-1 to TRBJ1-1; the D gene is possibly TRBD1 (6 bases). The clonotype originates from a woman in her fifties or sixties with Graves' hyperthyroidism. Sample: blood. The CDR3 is CSVHRVRNTEAFF. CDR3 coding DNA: TGCAGTGTACACAGGGTGCGGAACACTGAAGCTTTCTTT.